The present T cell receptor (beta chain) was sequenced within a study of immune evolution from preneoplasia to lung adenocarcinoma. About the research overall: HLA loss of heterozygosity: under 7.5% AIS, more than 14% MIA, about 31% ADC, none AAH.

The table came from immunoSEQ multiplex PCR; TCRdb's copy has only in-frame clones and leaves some out. This sample yields under 8,000 clones, of which around 79% are seen a single time; more than 8% belongs to the top ten. The CDR3 spans 15 residues. With 8 bases clipped from V and 7 bases from J, the junction kept 13 bases outside the gene matches. Per germline, CDR1 MNHEY and CDR2 SVGAGI. This chain links TRBV6-5 with TRBJ1-4; 7 bases line up with TRBD1. This TCR derives from a person aged 70 to 85 with lung adenocarcinoma. Sequencing used FFPE minimally invasive lung adenocarcinoma tissue. The CDR3 spells CASGLKQGGGEKLFF. CDR3 in DNA: TGTGCCAGCGGACTAAAGCAGGGGGGTGGTGAAAAACTGTTTTTT.